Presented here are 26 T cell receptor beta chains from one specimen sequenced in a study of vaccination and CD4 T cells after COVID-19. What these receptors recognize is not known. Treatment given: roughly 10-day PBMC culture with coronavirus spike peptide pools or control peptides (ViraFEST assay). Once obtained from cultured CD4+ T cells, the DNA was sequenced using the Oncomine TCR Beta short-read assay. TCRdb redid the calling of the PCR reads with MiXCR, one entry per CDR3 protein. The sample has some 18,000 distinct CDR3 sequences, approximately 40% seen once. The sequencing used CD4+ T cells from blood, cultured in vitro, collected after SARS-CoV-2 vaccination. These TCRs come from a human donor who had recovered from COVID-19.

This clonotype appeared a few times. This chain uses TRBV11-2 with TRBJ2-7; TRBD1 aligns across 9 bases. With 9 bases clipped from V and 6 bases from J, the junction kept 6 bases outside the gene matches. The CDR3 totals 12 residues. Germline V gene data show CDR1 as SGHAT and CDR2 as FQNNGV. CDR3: CASSPTGGEQYF. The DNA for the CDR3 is TGTGCCAGTAGCCCGACAGGGGGCGAGCAGTACTTC.

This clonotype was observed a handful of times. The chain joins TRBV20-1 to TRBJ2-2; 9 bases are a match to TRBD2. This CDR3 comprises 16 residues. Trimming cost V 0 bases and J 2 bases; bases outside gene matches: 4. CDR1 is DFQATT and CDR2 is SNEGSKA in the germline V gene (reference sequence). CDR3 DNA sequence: TGCAGTGCTAGAGACCTACTAGCGGGTAACACCGGGGAGCTGTTTTTT. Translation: CSARDLLAGNTGELFF.

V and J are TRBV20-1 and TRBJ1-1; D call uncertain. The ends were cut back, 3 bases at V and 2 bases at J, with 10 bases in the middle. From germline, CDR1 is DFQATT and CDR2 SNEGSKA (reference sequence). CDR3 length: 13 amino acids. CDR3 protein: CSARNSQNTEAFF. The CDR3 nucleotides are TGCAGTGCTAGGAACAGCCAAAACACTGAAGCTTTCTTT.

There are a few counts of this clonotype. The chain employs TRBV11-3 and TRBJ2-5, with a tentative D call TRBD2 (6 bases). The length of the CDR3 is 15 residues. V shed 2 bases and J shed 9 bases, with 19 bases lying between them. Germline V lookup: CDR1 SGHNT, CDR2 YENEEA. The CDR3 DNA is TGTGCCAGCAGCTTAAGGAGGGAACCCTTCTTGTCCCAGTACTTC. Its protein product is CASSLRREPFLSQYF.

This CDR3 reads CASSFKGAPGTF. CDR3 DNA sequence: TGTGCCAGCAGTTTTAAGGGTGCCCCGGGGACCTTC. V is TRBV12-3 or TRBV12-4 and J is TRBJ1-2; no clear D gene. Trimming left V 3 bases short and J 14 bases short, with 16 bases between. This CDR3 contains 12 residues.

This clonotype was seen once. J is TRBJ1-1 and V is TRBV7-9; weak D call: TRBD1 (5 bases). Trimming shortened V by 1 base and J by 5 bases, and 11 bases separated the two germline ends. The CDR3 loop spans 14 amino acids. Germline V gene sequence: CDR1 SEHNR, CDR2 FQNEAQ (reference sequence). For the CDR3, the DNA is TGTGCCAGCAGCTTAGTGGGGGGTTTGACTGAAGCTTTCTTT. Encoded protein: CASSLVGGLTEAFF.

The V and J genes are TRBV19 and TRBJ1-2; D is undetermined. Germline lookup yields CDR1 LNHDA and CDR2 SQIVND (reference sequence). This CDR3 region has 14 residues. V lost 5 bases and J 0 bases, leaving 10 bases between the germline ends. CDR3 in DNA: TGTGCCAGTAGTCATAGGGCAGCTAACTATGGCTACACCTTC. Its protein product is CASSHRAANYGYTF.

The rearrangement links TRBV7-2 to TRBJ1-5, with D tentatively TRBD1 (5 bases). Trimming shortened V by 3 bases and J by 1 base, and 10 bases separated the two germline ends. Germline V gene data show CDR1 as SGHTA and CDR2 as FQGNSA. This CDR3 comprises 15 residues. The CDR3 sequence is CASSLGRQSNQPQHF. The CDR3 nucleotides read TGTGCCAGCAGCTTGGGACGGCAAAGCAATCAGCCCCAGCATTTT.

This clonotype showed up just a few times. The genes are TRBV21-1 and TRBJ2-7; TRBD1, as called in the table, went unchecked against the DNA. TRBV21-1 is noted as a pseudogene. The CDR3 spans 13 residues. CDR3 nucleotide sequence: TGTGCCAGCAACTTCGGGGGAAATTACGAGCAGTACTTC. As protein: CASNFGGNYEQYF.

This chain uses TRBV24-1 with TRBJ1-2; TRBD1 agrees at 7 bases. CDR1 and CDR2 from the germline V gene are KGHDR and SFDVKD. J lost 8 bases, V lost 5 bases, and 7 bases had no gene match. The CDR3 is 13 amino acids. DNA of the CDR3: TGTGCCACCAGTGGGACAGGACAAGGGGGCTACACCTTC. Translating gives CATSGTGQGGYTF.

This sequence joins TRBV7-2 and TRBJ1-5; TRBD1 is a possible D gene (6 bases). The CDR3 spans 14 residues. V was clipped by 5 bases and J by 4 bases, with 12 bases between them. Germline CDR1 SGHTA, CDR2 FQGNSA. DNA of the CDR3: TGTGCCAGCAGCACCTCAGACAGGAATCAGCCCCAGCATTTT. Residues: CASSTSDRNQPQHF.

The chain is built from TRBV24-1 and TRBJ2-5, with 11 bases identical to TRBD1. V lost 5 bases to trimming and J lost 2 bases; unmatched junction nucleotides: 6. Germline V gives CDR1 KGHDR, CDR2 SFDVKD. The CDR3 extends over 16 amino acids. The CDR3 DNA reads TGTGCCACCAGTGGAACCGGGACAGGGGGACAAGAGACCCAGTACTTC. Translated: CATSGTGTGGQETQYF.

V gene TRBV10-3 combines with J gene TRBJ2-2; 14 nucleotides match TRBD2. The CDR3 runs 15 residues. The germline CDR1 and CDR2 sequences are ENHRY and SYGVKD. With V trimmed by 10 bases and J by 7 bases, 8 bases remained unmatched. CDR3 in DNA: TGTGCCACCCGACTAGCGGGGGGGCAAAGCGGGGAGCTGTTTTTT. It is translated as CATRLAGGQSGELFF.

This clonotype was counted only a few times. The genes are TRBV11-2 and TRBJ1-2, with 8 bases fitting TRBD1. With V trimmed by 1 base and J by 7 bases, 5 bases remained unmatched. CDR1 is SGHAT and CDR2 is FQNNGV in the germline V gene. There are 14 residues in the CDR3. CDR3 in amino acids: CASSLVAGGTGYTF. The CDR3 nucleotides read TGTGCCAGCAGCTTAGTAGCAGGGGGCACTGGCTACACCTTC.

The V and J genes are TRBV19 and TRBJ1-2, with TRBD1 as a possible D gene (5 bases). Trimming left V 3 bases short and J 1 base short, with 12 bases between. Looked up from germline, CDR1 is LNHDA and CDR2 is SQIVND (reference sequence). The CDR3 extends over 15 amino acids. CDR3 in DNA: TGTGCCAGTAGTATTTATGGGGGTGTTAACTATGGCTACACCTTC. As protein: CASSIYGGVNYGYTF.

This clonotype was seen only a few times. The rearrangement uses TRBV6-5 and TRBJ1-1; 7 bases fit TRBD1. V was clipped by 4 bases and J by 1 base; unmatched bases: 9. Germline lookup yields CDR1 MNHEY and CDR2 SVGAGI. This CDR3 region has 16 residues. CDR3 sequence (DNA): TGTGCCAGCAGTTCCGACCGGGACAGACAGAACACTGAAGCTTTCTTT. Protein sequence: CASSSDRDRQNTEAFF.

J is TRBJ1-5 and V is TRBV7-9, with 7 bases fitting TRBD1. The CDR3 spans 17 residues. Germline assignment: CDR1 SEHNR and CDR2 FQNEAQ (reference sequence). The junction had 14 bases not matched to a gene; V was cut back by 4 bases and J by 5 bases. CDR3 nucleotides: TGTGCCAGCAGCTCGACAGGGTTGGGGGGGAAATATCAGCCCCAGCATTTT. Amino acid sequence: CASSSTGLGGKYQPQHF.

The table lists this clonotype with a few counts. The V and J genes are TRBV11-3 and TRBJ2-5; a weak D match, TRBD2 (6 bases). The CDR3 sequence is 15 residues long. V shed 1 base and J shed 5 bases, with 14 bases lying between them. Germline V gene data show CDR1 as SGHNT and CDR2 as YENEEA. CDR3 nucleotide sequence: TGTGCCAGCAGCTTAGGCGGGACGGAGAGGGAGACCCAGTACTTC. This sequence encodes CASSLGGTERETQYF.

As DNA, the CDR3 is TGTGCCAGTAGTAAGGGGAGCTCCTATAATTCACCCCTCCACTTT. Its protein is CASSKGSSYNSPLHF. The chain joins TRBV19 to TRBJ1-6; D perhaps matches TRBD1 (5 bases). V lost 4 bases and J lost 0, with 7 bases in between. Germline CDR1 LNHDA, CDR2 SQIVND (reference sequence). The CDR3 covers 15 residues.

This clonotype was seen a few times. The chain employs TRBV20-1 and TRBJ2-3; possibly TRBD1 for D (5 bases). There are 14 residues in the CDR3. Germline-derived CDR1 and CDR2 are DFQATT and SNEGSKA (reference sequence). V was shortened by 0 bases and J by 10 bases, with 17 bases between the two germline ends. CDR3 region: CSARDGRGGLPQYF. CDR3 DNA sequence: TGCAGTGCTAGAGATGGTAGGGGTGGGTTGCCGCAGTATTTT.

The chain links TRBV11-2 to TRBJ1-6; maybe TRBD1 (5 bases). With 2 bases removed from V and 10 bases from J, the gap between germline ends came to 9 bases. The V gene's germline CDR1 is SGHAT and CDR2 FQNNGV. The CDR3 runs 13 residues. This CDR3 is CASSLQGRSPLHF. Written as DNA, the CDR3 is TGTGCCAGCAGCTTACAGGGTCGATCACCCCTCCACTTT.

Here the CDR3 DNA reads TGCAGCGTTGCATTGGACCTGCTAACTGAAGCTTTCTTT. Amino acid sequence: CSVALDLLTEAFF. This chain joins TRBV29-1 and TRBJ1-1, with unresolved D. CDR1 SQVTM and CDR2 ANQGSEA come from the germline V gene. V was pared by 4 bases and J by 5 bases, with 14 bases between. CDR3 size: 13 residues.

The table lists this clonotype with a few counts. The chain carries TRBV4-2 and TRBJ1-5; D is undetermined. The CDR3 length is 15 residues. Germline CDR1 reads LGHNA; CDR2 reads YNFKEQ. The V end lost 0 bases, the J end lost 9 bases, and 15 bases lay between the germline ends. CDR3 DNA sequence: TGTGCCAGCAGCCAAGATGTTGCCGACATCAGGCCCCAGCATTTT. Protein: CASSQDVADIRPQHF.

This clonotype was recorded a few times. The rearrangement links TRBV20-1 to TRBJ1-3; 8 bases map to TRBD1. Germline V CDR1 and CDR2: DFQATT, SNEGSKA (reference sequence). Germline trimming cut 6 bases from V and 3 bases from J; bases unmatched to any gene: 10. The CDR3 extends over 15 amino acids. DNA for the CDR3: TGCAGTGCGGTGGCAGGGGGCTCTGTTGGAAACACCATATATTTT. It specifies CSAVAGGSVGNTIYF.

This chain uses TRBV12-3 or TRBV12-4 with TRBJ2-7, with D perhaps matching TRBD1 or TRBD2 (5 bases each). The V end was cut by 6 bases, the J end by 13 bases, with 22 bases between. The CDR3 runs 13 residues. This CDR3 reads CASSGAGPLGFYF. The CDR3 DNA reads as TGTGCCAGCAGCGGGGCAGGGCCACTGGGCTTTTACTTC.

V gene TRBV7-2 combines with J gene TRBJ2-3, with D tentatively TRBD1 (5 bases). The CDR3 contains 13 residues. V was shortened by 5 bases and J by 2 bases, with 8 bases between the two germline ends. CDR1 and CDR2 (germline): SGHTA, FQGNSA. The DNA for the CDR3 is TGTGCCAGCAGCCGACAGCCCACAGATACGCAGTATTTT. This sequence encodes CASSRQPTDTQYF.